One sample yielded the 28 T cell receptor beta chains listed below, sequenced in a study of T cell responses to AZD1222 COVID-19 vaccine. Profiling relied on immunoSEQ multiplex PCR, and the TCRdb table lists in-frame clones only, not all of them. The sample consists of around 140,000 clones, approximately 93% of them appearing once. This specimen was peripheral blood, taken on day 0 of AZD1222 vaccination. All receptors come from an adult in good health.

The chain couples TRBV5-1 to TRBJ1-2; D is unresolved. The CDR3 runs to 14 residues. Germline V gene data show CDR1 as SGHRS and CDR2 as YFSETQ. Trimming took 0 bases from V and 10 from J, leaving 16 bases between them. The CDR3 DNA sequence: TGCGCCAGCAGCTTGGATAAGACAACACCGACCTACACCTTC. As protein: CASSLDKTTPTYTF.

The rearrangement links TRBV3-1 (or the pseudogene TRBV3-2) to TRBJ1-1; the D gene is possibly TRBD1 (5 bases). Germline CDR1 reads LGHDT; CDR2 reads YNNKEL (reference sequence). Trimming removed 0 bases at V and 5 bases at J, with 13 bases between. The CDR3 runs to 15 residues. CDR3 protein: CASSQDRGAYTEAFF. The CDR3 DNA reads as TGTGCCAGCAGCCAAGATCGAGGGGCATATACTGAAGCTTTCTTT.

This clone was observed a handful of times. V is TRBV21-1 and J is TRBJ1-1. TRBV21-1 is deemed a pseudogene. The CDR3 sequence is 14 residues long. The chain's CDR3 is CASTGNRRNTEAFF. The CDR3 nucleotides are TGTGCCAGCACGGGGAATAGGAGGAACACTGAAGCTTTCTTT.

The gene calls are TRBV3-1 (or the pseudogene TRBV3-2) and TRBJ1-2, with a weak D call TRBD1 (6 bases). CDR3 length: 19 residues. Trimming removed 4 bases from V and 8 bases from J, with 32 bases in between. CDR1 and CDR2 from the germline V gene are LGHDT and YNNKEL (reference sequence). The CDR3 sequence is CASSPLRVGRSAQGQGYTF. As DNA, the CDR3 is TGTGCCAGCAGCCCCTTACGAGTTGGACGATCGGCACAGGGCCAGGGCTACACCTTC.

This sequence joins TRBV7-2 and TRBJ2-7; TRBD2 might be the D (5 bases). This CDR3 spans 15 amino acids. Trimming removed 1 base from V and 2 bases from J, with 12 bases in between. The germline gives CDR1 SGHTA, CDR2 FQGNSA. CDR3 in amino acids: CASSLGPGMAYEQYF. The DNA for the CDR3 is TGTGCCAGCAGCTTAGGCCCGGGGATGGCCTACGAGCAGTACTTC.

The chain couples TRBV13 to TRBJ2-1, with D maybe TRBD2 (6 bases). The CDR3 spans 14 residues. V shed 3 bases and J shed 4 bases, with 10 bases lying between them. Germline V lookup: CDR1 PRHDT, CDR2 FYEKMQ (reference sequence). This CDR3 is CASSLRDPYNEQFF. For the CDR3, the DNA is TGTGCCAGCAGCTTGCGGGACCCTTACAATGAGCAGTTCTTC.

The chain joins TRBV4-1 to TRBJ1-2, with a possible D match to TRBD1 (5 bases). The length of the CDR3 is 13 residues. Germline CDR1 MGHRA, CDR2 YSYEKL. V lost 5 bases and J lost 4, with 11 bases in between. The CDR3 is CASSSRGTYGYTF. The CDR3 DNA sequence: TGCGCCAGCAGCAGTAGGGGTACCTATGGCTACACCTTC.

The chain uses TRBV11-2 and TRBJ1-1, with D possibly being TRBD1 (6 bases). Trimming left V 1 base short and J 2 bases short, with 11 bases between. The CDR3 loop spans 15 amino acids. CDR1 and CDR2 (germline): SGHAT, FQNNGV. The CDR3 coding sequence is TGTGCCAGCAGCTTAGCGGGACACCCTAACACTGAAGCTTTCTTT. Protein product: CASSLAGHPNTEAFF. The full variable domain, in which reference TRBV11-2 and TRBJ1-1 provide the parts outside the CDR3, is EAGVAQSPRYKIIEKRQSVAFWCNPISGHATLYWYQQILGQGPKLLIQFQNNGVVDDSQLPKDRFSAERLKGVDSTLKIQPAKLEDSAVYLCASSLAGHPNTEAFFGQGTRLTVV.

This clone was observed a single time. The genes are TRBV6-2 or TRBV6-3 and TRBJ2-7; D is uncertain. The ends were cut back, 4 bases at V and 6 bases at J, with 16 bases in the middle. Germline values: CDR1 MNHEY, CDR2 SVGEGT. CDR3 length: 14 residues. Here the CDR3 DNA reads TGTGCCAGCAGTTTGATGAACGGGTCCCCCGAGCAGTACTTC. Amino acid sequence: CASSLMNGSPEQYF.

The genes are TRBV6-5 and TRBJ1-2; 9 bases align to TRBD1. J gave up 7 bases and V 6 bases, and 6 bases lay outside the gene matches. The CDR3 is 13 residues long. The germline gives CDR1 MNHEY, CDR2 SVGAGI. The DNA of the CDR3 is TGTGCCAGCAGACGGACAGGGGCGCCTGGCTACACCTTC. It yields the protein CASRRTGAPGYTF.

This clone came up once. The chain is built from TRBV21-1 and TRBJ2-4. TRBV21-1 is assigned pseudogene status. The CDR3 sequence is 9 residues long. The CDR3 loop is CASSSPQYF. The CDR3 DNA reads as TGTGCCAGCAGCAGTCCCCAGTACTTC.

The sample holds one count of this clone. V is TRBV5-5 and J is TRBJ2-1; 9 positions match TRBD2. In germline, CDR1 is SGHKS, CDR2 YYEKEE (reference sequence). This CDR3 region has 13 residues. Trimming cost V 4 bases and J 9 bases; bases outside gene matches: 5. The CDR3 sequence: CASSPSGISEQFF. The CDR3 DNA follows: TGTGCCAGCAGCCCTAGCGGGATTAGTGAGCAGTTCTTC.

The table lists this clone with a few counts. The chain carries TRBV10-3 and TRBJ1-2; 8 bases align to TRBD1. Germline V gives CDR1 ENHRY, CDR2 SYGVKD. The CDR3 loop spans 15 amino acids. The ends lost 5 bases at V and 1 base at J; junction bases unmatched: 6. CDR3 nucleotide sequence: TGTGCCATCAGTTTCCGGACAGGGATTAACTATGGCTACACCTTC. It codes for CAISFRTGINYGYTF.

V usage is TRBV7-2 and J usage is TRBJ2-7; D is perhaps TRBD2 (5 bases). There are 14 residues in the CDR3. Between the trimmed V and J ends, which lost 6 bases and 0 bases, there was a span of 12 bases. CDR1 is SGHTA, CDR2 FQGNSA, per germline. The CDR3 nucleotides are TGTGCCAGCAGTTCCGCTAGCAGCTCCTACGAGCAGTACTTC. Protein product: CASSSASSSYEQYF.

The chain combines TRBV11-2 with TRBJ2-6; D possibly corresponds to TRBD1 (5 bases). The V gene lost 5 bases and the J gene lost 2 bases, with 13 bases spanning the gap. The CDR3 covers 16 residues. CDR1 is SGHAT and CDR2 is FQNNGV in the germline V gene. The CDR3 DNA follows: TGTGCCAGCAGCACCCCTCAGGGTCCTGGGGCCAACGTCCTGACTTTC. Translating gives CASSTPQGPGANVLTF.

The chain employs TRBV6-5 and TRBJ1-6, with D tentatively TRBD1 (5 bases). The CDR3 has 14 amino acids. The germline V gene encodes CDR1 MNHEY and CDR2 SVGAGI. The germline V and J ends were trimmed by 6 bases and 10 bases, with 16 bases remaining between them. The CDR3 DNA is TGTGCCAGCAGGTTGGGGGGGATAAGGTCACCCCTCCACTTT. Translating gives CASRLGGIRSPLHF.

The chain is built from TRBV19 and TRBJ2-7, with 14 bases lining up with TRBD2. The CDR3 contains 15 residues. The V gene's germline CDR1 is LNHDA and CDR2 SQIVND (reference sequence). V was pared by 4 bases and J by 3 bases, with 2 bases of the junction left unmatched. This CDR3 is CASSRGLAGGYEQYF. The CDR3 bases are TGTGCCAGTAGTAGAGGACTAGCGGGAGGCTACGAGCAGTACTTC.

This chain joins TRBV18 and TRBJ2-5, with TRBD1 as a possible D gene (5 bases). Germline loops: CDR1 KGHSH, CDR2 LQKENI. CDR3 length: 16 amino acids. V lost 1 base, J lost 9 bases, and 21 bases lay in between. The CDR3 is CASSPLPPDSPGAQYF. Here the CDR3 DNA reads TGTGCCAGCTCACCACTTCCCCCCGACAGTCCAGGAGCCCAGTACTTC.

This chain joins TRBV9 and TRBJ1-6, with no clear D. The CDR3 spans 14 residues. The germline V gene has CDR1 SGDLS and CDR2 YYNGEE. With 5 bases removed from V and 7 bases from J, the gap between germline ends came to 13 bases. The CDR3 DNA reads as TGTGCCAGCAGTTCCCTCTCCGTAAATTCACCCCTCCACTTT. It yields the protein CASSSLSVNSPLHF.

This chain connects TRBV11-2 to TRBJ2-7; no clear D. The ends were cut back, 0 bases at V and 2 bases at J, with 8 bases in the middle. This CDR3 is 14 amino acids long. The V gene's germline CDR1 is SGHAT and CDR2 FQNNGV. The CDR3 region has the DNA TGTGCCAGCAGCTTAGAGTTAGTAACCTACGAGCAGTACTTC. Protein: CASSLELVTYEQYF. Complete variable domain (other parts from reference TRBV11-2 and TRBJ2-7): EAGVAQSPRYKIIEKRQSVAFWCNPISGHATLYWYQQILGQGPKLLIQFQNNGVVDDSQLPKDRFSAERLKGVDSTLKIQPAKLEDSAVYLCASSLELVTYEQYFGPGTRLTVT.

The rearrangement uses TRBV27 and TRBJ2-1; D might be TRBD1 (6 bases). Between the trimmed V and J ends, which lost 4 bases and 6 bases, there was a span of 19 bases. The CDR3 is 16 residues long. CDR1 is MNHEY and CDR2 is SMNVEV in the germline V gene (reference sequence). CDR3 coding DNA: TGTGCCAGCAGTTCCCGCAGACAGGATCGTGGCAATGAGCAGTTCTTC. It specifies CASSSRRQDRGNEQFF.

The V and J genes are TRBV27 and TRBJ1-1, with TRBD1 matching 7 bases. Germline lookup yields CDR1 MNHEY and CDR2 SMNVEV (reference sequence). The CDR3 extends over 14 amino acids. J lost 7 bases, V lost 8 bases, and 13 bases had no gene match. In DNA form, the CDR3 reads TGTGCCAGCTGTAGAGAGACAGGGTCCTTTGAAGCTTTCTTT. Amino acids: CASCRETGSFEAFF.

CDR3 in DNA: TGTGCCACCAGTGATTTGCGGGACCAGGGGTTCTATGGCTACACCTTC. This sequence encodes CATSDLRDQGFYGYTF. The chain uses TRBV24-1 and TRBJ1-2; D perhaps matches TRBD1 (6 bases). The CDR3 has 16 amino acids. Trimming removed 0 bases from V and 4 bases from J, with 14 bases in between. CDR1 is KGHDR, CDR2 SFDVKD, per germline.

This chain's CDR3 is CSASVALALQETQYF. DNA for the CDR3: TGCAGTGCTAGTGTAGCGCTAGCCCTCCAAGAGACCCAGTACTTC. This chain joins TRBV20-1 and TRBJ2-5, with a possible D match to TRBD2 (5 bases). The CDR3 consists of 15 residues. Germline V gene data show CDR1 as DFQATT and CDR2 as SNEGSKA (reference sequence). V dropped 3 bases and J dropped 1 base, with 15 bases sitting between them.

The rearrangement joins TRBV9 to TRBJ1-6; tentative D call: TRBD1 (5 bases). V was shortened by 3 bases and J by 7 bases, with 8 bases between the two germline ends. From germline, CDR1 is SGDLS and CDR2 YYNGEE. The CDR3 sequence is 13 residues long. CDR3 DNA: TGTGCCAGCAGCGGATCAGGGAATTCACCCCTCCACTTT. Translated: CASSGSGNSPLHF.

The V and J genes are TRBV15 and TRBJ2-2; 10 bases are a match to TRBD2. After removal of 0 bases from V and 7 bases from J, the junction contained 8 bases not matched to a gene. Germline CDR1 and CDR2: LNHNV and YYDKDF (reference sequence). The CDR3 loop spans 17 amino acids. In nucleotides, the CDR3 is TGTGCCACCAGCAGAGATATTATGACTAGCGGGCTCGGGGAGCTGTTTTTT. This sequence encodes CATSRDIMTSGLGELFF.

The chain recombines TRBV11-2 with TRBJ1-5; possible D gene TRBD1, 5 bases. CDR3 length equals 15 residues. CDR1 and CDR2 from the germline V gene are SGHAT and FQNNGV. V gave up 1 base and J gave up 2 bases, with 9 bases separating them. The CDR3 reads CASSLGPGGNQPQHF. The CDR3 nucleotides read TGTGCCAGCAGCTTAGGCCCGGGGGGCAATCAGCCCCAGCATTTT.

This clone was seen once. The CDR3 DNA reads as TGTGCCAGCAGCAAAGCGGCAGGCTTGCCTCTACGCGAGCAGTACTTC. It yields the protein CASSKAAGLPLREQYF. The gene calls are TRBV21-1 and TRBJ2-7; no check of the table's D call, TRBD1, against the DNA was made. TRBV21-1 is a pseudogene. CDR3 size: 16 residues.